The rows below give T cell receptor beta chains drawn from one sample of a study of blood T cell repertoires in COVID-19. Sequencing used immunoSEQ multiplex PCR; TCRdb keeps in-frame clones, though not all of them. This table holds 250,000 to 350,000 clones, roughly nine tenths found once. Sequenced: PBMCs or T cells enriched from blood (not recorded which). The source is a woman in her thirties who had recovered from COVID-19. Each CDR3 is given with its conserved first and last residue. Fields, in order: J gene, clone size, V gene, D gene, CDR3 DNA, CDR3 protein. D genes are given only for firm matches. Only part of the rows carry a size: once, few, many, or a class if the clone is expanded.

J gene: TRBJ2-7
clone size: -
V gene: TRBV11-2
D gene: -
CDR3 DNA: TGTGCCAGCAGCTTAGCGGGTTTCGAGCAGTACTTC
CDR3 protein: CASSLAGFEQYF

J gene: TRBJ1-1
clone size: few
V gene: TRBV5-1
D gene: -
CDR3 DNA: TGCGCCAGCAGCTTGGTGGCAGGGGTAACTGAAGCTTTCTTT
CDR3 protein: CASSLVAGVTEAFF

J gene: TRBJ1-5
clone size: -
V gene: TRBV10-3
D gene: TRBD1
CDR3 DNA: TGTGCCATCAGTGATGGGACAGGGGATCCTAGCAATCAGCCCCAGCATTTT
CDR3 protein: CAISDGTGDPSNQPQHF

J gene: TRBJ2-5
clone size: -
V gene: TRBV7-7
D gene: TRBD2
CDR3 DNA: TGTGCTAGCAGCTTAGGAAGCGGGGCGTTCCAAGAGACCCAGTACTTC
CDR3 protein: CASSLGSGAFQETQYF

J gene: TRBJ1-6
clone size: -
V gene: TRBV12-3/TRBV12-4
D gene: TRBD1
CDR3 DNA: TGTGCCAGCCGGACAGGGGGTCGTTCACCCCTCCACTTT
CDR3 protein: CASRTGGRSPLHF

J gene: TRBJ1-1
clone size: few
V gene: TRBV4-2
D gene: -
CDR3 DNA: TGTGCCAGCAGCCAAGATCCAGTTATGAACACTGAAGCTTTCTTT
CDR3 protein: CASSQDPVMNTEAFF

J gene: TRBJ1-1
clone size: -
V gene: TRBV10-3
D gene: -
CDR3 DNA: TGTGCCATCAGTGAAACAGGTTTTACTGAAGCTTTCTTT
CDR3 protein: CAISETGFTEAFF

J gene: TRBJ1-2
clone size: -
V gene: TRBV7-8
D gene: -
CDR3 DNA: TGTGCCAGCAGCTTCTTAACTAACTATGGCTACACCTTC
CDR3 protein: CASSFLTNYGYTF

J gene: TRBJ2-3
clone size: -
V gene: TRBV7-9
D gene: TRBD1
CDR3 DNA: TGTGCCAGCAGTACCCGGGACAGGGGGTTGTCAGATACGCAGTATTTT
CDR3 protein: CASSTRDRGLSDTQYF

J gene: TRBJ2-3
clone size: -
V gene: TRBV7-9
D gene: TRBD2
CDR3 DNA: TGTGCCAGCAGCTCCCGGGGGGTCGTCACAGATACGCAGTATTTT
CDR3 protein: CASSSRGVVTDTQYF

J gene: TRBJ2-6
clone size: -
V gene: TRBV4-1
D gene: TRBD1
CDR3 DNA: TGCGCCAGCAGCCAAGGAACGGGACAGTCCCCCTCTGGGGCCAACGTCCTGACTTTC
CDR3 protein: CASSQGTGQSPSGANVLTF

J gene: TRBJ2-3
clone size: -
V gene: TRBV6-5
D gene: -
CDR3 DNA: TGTGCCAGCAGTCGTACTCCTAGCACAGATACGCAGTATTTT
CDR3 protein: CASSRTPSTDTQYF

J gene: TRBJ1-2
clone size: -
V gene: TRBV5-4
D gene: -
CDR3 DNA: TGTGCCAGCAGCTTTCTAGGGGAACGTCGGAATGGCTACACCTTC
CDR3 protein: CASSFLGERRNGYTF

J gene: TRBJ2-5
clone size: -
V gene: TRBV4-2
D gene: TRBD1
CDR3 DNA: TGTGCCAGCACTTCCACCGGACAGGGAGAGACCCAGTACTTC
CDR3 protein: CASTSTGQGETQYF

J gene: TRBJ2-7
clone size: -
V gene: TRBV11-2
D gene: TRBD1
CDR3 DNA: TGTGCCAGCAGCTTAGGAACAGGGGGCCGCTACGAGCAGTACTTC
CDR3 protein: CASSLGTGGRYEQYF

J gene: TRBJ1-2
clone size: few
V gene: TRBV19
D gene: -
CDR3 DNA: TGTGCCAGTAGAGAGACAGGAACCTATGGCTACACCTTC
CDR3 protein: CASRETGTYGYTF